A single sample is the source of the 2 T cell receptor beta chains below, sequenced in a study of T cells in Graves' hyperthyroidism and ophthalmopathy. There were TCR beta CDR3 regions amplified from RNA transcripts. HTBI primers drove first-round RT-PCR of the TCR CDR3. In TCRdb, the multiplex PCR reads were re-called with MiXCR into one record per CDR3 protein. The repertoire consists of roughly 380,000 distinct CDR3 sequences, with roughly 13% occurring once and the leading ten covering 5% to 6.5%. Source material: blood. The receptors were gathered from a woman between 18 and 29 years old with Graves' hyperthyroidism.

This clonotype occurred many times. The rearrangement links TRBV19 to TRBJ1-1; no definite D call. Germline-derived CDR1 and CDR2 are LNHDA and SQIVND (reference sequence). The CDR3 loop spans 14 amino acids. V was cut by 3 bases and J by 4 bases, with 12 bases left in between. The CDR3 DNA reads as TGTGCCAGTAGTATCGGTGAGATGGGCACTGAAGCTTTCTTT. Translated, it gives CASSIGEMGTEAFF.

This clonotype was seen repeatedly, ten times or more. The chain combines TRBV7-2 with TRBJ2-4; possible D gene TRBD2, 5 bases. CDR1 is SGHTA, CDR2 FQGNSA, per germline. The CDR3 has 16 residues. Trimming cost V 5 bases and J 4 bases, with 18 bases left between them. The CDR3, as DNA: TGTGCCAGCAGCCCCCGGTTTGACGGGAAGAAAAACATTCAGTACTTC. This codes for CASSPRFDGKKNIQYF.